This T cell receptor beta chain comes out of a study of blood T cell repertoires in COVID-19. Study overall: Donors in the United States, Italy and Spain gave samples during acute or convalescent COVID-19. Sample material is recorded as cDNA or gDNA derived from T cells, B-cell-depleted T cells, or PBMCs.

The CDR3 has 14 residues. Looked up from germline, CDR1 is LGHNA and CDR2 is YSLEER. V dropped 0 bases and J dropped 2 bases, with 5 bases sitting between them. Original data processing: The authors estimated nucleated cell counts from reference gene primer amplification. Repertoires were generated with immunoSEQ multiplex PCR, while TCRdb's copy carries only in-frame clones and drops some. The V and J calls and clone size come from that table; D and trimming were worked out from the DNA. The data show roughly 300,000 clones, with roughly 88% seen just once and about 1.6% held by the top ten. The chain joins TRBV4-3 to TRBJ1-3, with D hard to call. The clonotype comes from a woman between 45 and 65 years old with acute or convalescent COVID-19. Material: peripheral blood. CDR3 region: CASSQEQTGNTIYF. For the CDR3, the DNA is TGCGCCAGCAGCCAAGAACAGACTGGAAACACCATATATTTT.